The T cell receptor (beta chain) described here comes from a study of patients and donors after allogeneic stem cell transplantation. Trimming took 5 bases from V and 2 from J, leaving 19 bases between them. The CDR3 has 17 amino acids. Germline loops: CDR1 MNHEY, CDR2 SVGAGI. TCRdb itself ran the RT-PCR reads through MiXCR, one entry per CDR3 protein. The sample has approximately 200,000 distinct CDR3 sequences; less than 45% are singletons. The chain has TRBV6-5 and TRBJ2-1; the D gene is possibly TRBD2 (6 bases). The sample taken for sequencing was blood, either unsorted or a sorted T cell fraction (not recorded which). The TCR was taken from a human donor who was either an allogeneic HSCT recipient or a stem cell or donor lymphocyte infusion donor (not recorded which). It is not recorded whose cells these are; they may come from a transplant donor. CDR3 nucleotide sequence: TGTGCCAGCAGTCGAGGCCCGTTCGGGAGTGCCTACAATGAGCAGTTCTTC. Residues: CASSRGPFGSAYNEQFF.